This T cell receptor (beta chain) was profiled in a study of beta chain features in type 1 diabetes. Study-level findings and limits: There was a moderate but significant shortening of TCRB CDR3s in all four CD4+ subsets of Type 1 diabetes patients.

Concerning this clone: Its antigen is currently unknown.

Germline assignment: CDR1 SQVTM and CDR2 ANQGSEA. The CDR3 totals 14 residues. With V trimmed by 2 bases and J by 5 bases, 7 bases remained unmatched. The whole isolated RNA underwent reverse transcription, so sequencing captured expressed TCRB transcripts. Clones were sequenced by immunoSEQ multiplex PCR, and TCRdb holds only the in-frame ones, with some missing. This sample yields over 700,000 clones, of which 15% to 20% are seen a single time; 0.02% to 0.03% belongs to the top ten. Sequencing was carried out using naive CD4+ T cells from blood. The source of this sequence is a woman aged 18 to 35 in good health. The chain recombines TRBV29-1 with TRBJ2-7; 9 bases line up with TRBD2. The CDR3 sequence: CSVERDSGGNEQYF. CDR3 bases: TGCAGCGTTGAAAGGGACAGCGGGGGGAACGAGCAGTACTTC.